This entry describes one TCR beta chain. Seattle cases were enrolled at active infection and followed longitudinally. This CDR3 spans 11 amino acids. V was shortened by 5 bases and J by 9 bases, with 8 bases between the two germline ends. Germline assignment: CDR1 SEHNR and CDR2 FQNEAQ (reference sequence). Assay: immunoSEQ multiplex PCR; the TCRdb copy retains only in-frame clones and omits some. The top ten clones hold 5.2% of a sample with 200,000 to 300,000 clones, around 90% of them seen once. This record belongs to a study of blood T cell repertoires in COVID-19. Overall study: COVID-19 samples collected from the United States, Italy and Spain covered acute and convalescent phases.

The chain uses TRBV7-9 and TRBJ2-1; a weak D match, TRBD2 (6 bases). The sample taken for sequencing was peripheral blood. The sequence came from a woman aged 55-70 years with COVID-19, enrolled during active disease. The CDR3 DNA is TGTGCCAGCAGCGTGGGGGGTGAGCAGTTCTTC. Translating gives CASSVGGEQFF.